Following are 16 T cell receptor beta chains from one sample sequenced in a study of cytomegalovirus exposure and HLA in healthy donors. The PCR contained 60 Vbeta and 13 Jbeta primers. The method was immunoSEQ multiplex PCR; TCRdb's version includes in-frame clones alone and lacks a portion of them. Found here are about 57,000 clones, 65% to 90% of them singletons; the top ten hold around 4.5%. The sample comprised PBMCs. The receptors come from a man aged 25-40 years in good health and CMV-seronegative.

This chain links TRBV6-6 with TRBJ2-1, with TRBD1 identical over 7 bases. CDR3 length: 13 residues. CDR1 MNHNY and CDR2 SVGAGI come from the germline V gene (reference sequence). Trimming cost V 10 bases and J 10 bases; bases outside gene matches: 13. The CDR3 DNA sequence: TGTGCCACCAGGGACAGACAACAATCGGAGCAGTTCTTC. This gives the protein CATRDRQQSEQFF.

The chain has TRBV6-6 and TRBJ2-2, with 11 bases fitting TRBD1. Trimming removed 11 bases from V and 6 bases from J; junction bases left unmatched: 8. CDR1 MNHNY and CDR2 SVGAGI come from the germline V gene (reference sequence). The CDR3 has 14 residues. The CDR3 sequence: CACTGQGASGELFF. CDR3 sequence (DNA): TGTGCCTGCACCGGACAGGGGGCATCCGGGGAGCTGTTTTTT.

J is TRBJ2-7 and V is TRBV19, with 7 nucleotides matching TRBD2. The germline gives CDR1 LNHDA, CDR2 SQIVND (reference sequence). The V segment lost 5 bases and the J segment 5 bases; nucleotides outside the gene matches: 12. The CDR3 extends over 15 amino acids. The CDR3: CASSDLGLSAHEQYF. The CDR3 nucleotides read TGTGCCAGTAGTGACCTGGGACTATCCGCCCACGAGCAGTACTTC.

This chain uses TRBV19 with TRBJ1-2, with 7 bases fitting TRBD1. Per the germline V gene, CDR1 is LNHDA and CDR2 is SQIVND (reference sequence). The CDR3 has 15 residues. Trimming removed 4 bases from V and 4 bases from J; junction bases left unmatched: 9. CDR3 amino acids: CASSTEGQAVYGYTF. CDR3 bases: TGTGCCAGTAGTACGGAAGGACAGGCTGTCTATGGCTACACCTTC.

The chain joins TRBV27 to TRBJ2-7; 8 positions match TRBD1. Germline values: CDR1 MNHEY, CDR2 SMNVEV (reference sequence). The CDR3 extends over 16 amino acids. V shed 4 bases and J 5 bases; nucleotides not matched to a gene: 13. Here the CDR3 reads CASSSLGQGPLNEQYF. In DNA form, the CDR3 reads TGTGCCAGCAGTTCCCTCGGACAGGGCCCCCTGAACGAGCAGTACTTC.

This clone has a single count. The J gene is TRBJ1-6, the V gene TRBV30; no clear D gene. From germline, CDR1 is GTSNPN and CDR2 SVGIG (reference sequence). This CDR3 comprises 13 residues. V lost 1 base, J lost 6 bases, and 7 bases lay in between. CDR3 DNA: TGTGCCTGGAGTGGGGCGGGTAATTCACCCCTCCACTTT. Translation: CAWSGAGNSPLHF.

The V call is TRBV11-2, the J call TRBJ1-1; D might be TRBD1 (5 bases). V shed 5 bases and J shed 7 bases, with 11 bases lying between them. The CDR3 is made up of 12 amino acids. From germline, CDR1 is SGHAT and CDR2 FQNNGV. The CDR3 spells CASSPPGLEAFF. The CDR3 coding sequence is TGTGCCAGCAGCCCCCCGGGACTTGAAGCTTTCTTT.

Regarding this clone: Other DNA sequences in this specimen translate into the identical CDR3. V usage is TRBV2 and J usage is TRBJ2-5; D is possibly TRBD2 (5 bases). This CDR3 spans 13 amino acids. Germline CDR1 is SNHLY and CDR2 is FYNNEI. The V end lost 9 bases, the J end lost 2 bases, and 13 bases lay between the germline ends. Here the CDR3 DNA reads TGTGCCAGTACCGGGGAAGAACAAGAGACCCAGTACTTC. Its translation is CASTGEEQETQYF.

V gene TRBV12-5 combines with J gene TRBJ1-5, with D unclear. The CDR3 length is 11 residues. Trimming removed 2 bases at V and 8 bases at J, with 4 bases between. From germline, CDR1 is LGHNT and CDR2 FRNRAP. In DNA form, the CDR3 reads TGTGCTAGTGGTTTGTCGGAGCCCCAGCATTTT. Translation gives CASGLSEPQHF.

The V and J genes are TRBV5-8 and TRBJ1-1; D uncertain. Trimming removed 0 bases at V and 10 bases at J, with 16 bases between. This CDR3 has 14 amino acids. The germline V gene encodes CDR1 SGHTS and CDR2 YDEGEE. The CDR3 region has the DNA TGTGCCAGCAGCTTGGAGACGGTTCGAGCGGGAGCTTTCTTT. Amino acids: CASSLETVRAGAFF.

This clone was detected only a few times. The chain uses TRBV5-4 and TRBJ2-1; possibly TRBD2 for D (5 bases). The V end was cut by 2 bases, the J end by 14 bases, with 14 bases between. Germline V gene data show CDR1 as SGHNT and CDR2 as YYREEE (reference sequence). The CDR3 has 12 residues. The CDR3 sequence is CASSFDPEGEFF. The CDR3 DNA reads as TGTGCCAGCAGCTTTGACCCCGAGGGAGAGTTCTTC.

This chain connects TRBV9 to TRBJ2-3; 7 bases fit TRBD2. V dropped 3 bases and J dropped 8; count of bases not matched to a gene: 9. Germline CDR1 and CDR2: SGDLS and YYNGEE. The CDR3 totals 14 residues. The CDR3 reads CASSAPGLGLTQYF. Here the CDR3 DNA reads TGTGCCAGCAGCGCCCCCGGACTAGGGCTTACGCAGTATTTT.

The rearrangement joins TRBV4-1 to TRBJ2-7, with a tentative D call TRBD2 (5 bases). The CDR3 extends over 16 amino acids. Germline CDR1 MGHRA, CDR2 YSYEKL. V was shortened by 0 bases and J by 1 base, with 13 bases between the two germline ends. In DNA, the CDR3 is TGCGCCAGCAGCCAAGAAGGTCCGGGGTCGTCCTACGAGCAGTACTTC. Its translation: CASSQEGPGSSYEQYF.

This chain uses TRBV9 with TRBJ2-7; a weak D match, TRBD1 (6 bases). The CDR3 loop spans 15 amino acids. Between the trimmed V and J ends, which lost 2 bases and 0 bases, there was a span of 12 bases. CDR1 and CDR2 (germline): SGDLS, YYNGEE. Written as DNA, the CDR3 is TGTGCCAGCAGCGTCCGGGACACCAGCTCCTACGAGCAGTACTTC. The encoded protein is CASSVRDTSSYEQYF.

The CDR3 sequence is CASSLEGGETQYF. The CDR3 region has the DNA TGTGCCAGCAGCTTAGAGGGAGGAGAGACCCAGTACTTC. V gene TRBV7-7 combines with J gene TRBJ2-5; perhaps TRBD2 as D (6 bases). Trimming pared 1 base from V and 4 bases from J, leaving 7 bases between. This CDR3 comprises 13 residues. The germline CDR1 and CDR2 sequences are SSHAT and FNYEAQ (reference sequence).

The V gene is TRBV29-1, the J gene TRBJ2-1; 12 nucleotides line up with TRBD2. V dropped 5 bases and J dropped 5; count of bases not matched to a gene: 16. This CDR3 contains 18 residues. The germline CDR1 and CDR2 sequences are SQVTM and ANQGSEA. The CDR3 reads CSVFPPGRLAGDNNEQFF. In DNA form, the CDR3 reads TGCAGCGTTTTCCCTCCGGGCCGACTAGCGGGGGATAACAATGAGCAGTTCTTC.